This entry lists 6 T cell receptor beta chains sequenced from one sample in a study of shared clonotypes between healthy human individuals (dated by TCRdb to about 2020). The receptor library was made with the immunoSEQ multiplex PCR assay. TCRdb took this table from immuneACCESS and kept in-frame rearrangements with V and J called. Such tables lack part of the clones; where checked against another copy, unresolved V genes explain under half of the gap, and the rest is unexplained. For this sample there are just over 2,000,000 clones; 85% to 95% appear just once. The ten largest clones represent 0.1% to 0.15% of the sample. The sample was naive CD4+ T cells sorted from blood. The sample's cell subset or site, from its label and the paper: CD45RA+ positively selected. The origin of the receptors is a young man in good health.

V gene TRBV5-1 combines with J gene TRBJ2-5, with a possible D match to TRBD1 (6 bases). Germline V gene data show CDR1 as SGHRS and CDR2 as YFSETQ. This CDR3 region has 13 residues. Trimming removed 1 base at V and 5 bases at J, with 9 bases between. The CDR3 is CASSLSRGETQYF. CDR3 coding DNA: TGCGCCAGCAGCTTGAGCAGGGGCGAGACCCAGTACTTC. The complete variable domain, with remaining parts taken from reference TRBV5-1 and TRBJ2-5, reads KAGVTQTPRYLIKTRGQQVTLSCSPISGHRSVSWYQQTPGQGLQFLFEYFSETQRNKGNFPGRFSGRQFSNSRSEMNVSTLELGDSALYLCASSLSRGETQYFGPGTRLLVL.

The chain joins TRBV6-4 to TRBJ2-7; D remains unclear. Germline V lookup: CDR1 MRHNA, CDR2 SNTAGT. CDR3 length: 14 amino acids. Trimming cost V 3 bases and J 4 bases, with 13 bases left between them. The CDR3 sequence: CASSEMGGSYEQYF. The DNA of the CDR3 is TGTGCCAGCAGTGAGATGGGCGGAAGTTACGAGCAGTACTTC.

The rearrangement uses TRBV6-5 and TRBJ2-5, with D maybe TRBD1 (5 bases). Looked up from germline, CDR1 is MNHEY and CDR2 is SVGAGI. This CDR3 region has 14 residues. The V gene lost 2 bases and the J gene lost 2 bases, with 9 bases spanning the gap. In nucleotides, the CDR3 is TGTGCCAGCAGTTACGCGACAGAGCAAGAGACCCAGTACTTC. It translates to CASSYATEQETQYF.

The chain links TRBV5-1 to TRBJ2-5, with a possible D match to TRBD2 (6 bases). V dropped 0 bases and J dropped 9 bases, with 18 bases sitting between them. This CDR3 spans 15 amino acids. Germline lookup yields CDR1 SGHRS and CDR2 YFSETQ. CDR3 loop: CASSLDLAGSSAQYF. The CDR3 DNA is TGCGCCAGCAGCTTGGATCTAGCCGGGAGTTCGGCCCAGTACTTC.

The chain is built from TRBV29-1 and TRBJ1-2, with D possibly matching TRBD1 (6 bases). The germline V gene has CDR1 SQVTM and CDR2 ANQGSEA. This CDR3 region has 13 residues. V dropped 6 bases and J dropped 4 bases, with 15 bases sitting between them. CDR3 protein: CSVWTVPLYGYTF. The CDR3 DNA sequence: TGCAGCGTGTGGACAGTCCCCCTCTATGGCTACACCTTC. Complete variable domain (other parts from reference TRBV29-1 and TRBJ1-2): SAVISQKPSRDICQRGTSLTIQCQVDSQVTMMFWYRQQPGQSLTLIATANQGSEATYESGFVIDKFPISRPNLTFSTLTVSNMSPEDSSIYLCSVWTVPLYGYTFGSGTRLTVV.

The chain is built from TRBV7-8 and TRBJ2-7, with 7 bases aligning to TRBD1. The trim removed 2 bases at V and 3 bases at J, leaving 7 bases unmatched. Germline V gives CDR1 SGHVS, CDR2 FQNEAQ. This CDR3 contains 15 residues. As DNA, the CDR3 is TGTGCCAGCAGCTTAAACAGGGGTTGGAGCTACGAGCAGTACTTC. Translating it yields CASSLNRGWSYEQYF.